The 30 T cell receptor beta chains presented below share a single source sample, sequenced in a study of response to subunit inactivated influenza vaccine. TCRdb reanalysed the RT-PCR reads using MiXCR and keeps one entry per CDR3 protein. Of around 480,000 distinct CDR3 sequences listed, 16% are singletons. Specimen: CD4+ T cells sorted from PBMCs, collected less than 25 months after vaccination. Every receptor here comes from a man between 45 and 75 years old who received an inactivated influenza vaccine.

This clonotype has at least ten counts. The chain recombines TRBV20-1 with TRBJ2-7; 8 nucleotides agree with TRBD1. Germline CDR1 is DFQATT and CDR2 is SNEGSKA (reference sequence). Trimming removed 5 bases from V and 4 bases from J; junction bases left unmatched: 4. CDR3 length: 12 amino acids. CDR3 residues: CSAHGQGYEQYF. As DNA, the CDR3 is TGCAGTGCTCATGGACAGGGTTACGAGCAGTACTTC.

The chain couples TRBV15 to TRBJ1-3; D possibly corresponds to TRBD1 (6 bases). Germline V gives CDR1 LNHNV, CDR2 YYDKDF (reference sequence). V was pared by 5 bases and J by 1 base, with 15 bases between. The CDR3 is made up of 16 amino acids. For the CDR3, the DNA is TGTGCCACCAGCCCAAGGGGGGCGGTATCTGGAAACACCATATATTTT. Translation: CATSPRGAVSGNTIYF.

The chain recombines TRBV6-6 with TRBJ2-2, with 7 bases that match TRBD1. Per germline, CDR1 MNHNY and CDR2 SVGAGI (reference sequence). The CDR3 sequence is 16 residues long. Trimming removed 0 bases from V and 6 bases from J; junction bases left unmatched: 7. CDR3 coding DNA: TGTGCCAGCAGTTACTCTTGGACAGGTTCTGCCGGGGAGCTGTTTTTT. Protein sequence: CASSYSWTGSAGELFF.

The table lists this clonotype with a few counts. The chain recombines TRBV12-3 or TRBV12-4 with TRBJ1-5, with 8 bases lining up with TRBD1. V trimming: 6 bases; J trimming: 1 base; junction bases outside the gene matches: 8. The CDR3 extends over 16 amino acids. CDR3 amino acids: CASSTKTGASNQPQHF. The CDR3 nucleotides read TGTGCCAGCAGCACAAAGACAGGGGCGAGCAATCAGCCCCAGCATTTT.

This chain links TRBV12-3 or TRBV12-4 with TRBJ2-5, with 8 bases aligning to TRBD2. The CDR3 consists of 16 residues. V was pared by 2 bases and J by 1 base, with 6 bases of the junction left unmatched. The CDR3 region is CASSLLAGGIQETQYF. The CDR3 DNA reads TGTGCCAGCAGTTTACTGGCGGGGGGCATCCAAGAGACCCAGTACTTC.

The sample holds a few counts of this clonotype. CDR3 in amino acids: CASSRDRGKLFF. The CDR3 region has the DNA TGTGCCAGCAGCCGCGACAGGGGGAAACTGTTTTTT. The chain recombines TRBV14 with TRBJ1-4; 9 bases line up with TRBD1. The junction had 2 bases not matched to a gene; V was cut back by 4 bases and J by 11 bases. The germline V gene encodes CDR1 SGHDN and CDR2 FVKESK. The CDR3 covers 12 residues.

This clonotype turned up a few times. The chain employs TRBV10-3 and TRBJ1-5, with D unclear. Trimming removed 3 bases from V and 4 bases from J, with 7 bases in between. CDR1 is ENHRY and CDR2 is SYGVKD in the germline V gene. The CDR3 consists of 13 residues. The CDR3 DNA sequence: TGTGCCATCAGTGAAAGGGAGAATCAGCCCCAGCATTTT. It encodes CAISERENQPQHF.

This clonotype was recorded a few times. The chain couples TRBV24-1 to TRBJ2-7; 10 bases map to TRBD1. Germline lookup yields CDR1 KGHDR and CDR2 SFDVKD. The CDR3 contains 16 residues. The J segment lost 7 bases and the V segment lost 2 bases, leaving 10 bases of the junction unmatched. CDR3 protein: CATSDSQDRGHGEQYF. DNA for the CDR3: TGTGCCACCAGTGATTCACAAGACAGGGGGCATGGTGAGCAGTACTTC.

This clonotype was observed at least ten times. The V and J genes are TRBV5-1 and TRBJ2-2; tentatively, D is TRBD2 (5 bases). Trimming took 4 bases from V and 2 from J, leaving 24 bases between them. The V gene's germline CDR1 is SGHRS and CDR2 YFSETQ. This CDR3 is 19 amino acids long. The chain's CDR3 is CASSPFGSGLDSNTGELFF. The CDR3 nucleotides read TGCGCCAGCAGCCCTTTTGGTTCCGGACTGGACTCTAACACCGGGGAGCTGTTTTTT.

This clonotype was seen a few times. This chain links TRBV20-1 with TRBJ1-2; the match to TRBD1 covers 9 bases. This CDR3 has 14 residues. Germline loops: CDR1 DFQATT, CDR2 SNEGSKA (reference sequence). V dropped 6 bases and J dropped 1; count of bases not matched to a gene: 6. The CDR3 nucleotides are TGCAGTGCCAGCGGGACAGGGAGTAACTATGGCTACACCTTC. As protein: CSASGTGSNYGYTF.

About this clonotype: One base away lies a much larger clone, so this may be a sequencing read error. CDR3 loop: CARSPDTGQGSRQFF. CDR3 nucleotides: TGCGCCAGGAGCCCGGACACGGGACAGGGAAGCCGGCAGTTCTTC. The chain has TRBV5-1 and TRBJ2-1; 9 bases line up with TRBD1. This CDR3 region has 15 residues. The ends lost 8 bases at V and 12 bases at J; junction bases unmatched: 18. Germline lookup yields CDR1 SGHRS and CDR2 YFSETQ.

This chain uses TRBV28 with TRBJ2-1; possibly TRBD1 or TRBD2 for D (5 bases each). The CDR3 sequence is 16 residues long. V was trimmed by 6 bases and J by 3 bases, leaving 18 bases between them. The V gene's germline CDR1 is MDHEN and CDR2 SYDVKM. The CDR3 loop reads CASSRGPRAYYNEQFF. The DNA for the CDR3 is TGTGCCAGCAGCCGGGGACCGCGGGCATACTACAATGAGCAGTTCTTC.

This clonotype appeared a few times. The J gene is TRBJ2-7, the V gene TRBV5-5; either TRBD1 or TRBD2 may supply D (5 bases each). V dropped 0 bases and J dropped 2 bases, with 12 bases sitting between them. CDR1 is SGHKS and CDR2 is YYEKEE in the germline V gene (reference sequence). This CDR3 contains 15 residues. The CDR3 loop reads CASSLAGTVPYEQYF. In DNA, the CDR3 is TGTGCCAGCAGCTTGGCCGGGACGGTCCCCTACGAGCAGTACTTC.

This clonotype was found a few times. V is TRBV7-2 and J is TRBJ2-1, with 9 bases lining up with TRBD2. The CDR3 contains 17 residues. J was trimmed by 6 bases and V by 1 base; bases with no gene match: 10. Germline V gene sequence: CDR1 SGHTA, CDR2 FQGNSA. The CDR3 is CASSLVRYGGRANEQFF. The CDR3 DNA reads TGTGCCAGCAGCTTAGTTCGTTATGGCGGGAGGGCCAATGAGCAGTTCTTC.

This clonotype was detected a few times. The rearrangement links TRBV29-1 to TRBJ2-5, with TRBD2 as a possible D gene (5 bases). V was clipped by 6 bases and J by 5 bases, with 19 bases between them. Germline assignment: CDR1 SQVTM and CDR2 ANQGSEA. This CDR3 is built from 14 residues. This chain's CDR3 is CSVNEERAGETQYF. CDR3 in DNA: TGCAGCGTGAATGAGGAGAGGGCGGGTGAGACCCAGTACTTC.

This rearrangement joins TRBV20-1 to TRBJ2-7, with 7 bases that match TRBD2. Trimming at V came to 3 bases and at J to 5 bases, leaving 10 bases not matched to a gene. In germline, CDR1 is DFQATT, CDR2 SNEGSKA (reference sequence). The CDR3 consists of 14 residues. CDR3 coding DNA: TGCAGTGCTAGCGGCGCCAGCGGGGCCCACGAGCAGTACTTC. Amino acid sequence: CSASGASGAHEQYF.

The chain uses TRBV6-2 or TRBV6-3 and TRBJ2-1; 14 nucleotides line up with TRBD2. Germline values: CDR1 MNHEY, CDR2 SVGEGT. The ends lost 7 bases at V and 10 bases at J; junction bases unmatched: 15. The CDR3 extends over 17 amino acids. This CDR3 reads CASTKTSGRAFGREQFF. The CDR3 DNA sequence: TGTGCCAGCACCAAGACTAGCGGGAGGGCCTTCGGACGGGAGCAGTTCTTC.

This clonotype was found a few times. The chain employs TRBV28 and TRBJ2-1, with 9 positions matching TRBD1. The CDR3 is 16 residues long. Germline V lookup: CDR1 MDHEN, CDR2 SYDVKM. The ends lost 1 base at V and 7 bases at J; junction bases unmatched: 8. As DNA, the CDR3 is TGTGCCAGCAGTTTATCTGGGACAGGGCGCTATAATGAGCAGTTCTTC. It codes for CASSLSGTGRYNEQFF.

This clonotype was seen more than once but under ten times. The CDR3 sequence: CSARSQGSIQYF. CDR3 DNA: TGCAGTGCTAGGAGTCAGGGTAGCATTCAGTACTTC. V and J are TRBV20-1 and TRBJ2-4; a weak D match, TRBD1 (5 bases). Trimming stripped 3 bases from V and 9 bases from J, with 12 bases between. CDR1 and CDR2 from the germline V gene are DFQATT and SNEGSKA (reference sequence). The CDR3 length is 12 residues.

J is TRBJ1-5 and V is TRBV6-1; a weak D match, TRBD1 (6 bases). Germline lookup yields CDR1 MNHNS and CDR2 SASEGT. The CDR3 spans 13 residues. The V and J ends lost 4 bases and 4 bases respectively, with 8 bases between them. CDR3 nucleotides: TGTGCCAGCAGTGGACAGGTTAATCAGCCCCAGCATTTT. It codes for CASSGQVNQPQHF.

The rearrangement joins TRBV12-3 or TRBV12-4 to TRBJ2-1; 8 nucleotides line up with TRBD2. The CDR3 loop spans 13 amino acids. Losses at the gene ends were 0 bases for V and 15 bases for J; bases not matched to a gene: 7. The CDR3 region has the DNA TGTGCCAGCAGTTTAGCGGGCGGGGGGAGCTTGTTCTTC. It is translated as CASSLAGGGSLFF.

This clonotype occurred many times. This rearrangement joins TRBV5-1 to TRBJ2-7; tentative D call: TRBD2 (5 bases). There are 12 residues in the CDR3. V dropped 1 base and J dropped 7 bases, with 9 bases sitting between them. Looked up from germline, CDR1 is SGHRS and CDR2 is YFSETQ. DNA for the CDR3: TGCGCCAGCAGCTTGATTCGGGGAGAGCAGTACTTC. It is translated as CASSLIRGEQYF.

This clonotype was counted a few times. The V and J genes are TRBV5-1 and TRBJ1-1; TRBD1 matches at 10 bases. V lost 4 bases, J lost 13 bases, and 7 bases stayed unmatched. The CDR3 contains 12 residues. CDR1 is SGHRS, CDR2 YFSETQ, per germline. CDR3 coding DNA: TGCGCCAGCAGCGCGGACAGGGGGTTAGTTTTCTTT. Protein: CASSADRGLVFF.

The CDR3 loop reads CASSYSSLPIKKETQYF. In DNA, the CDR3 is TGTGCCAGCAGTTACTCGTCCTTACCGATTAAAAAAGAGACCCAGTACTTC. The rearrangement links TRBV6-2 or TRBV6-3 to TRBJ2-5; no firm D call. Germline V CDR1 and CDR2: MNHEY, SVGEGT. This CDR3 is 17 amino acids long. Deletions cut 0 bases from V and 3 bases from J, with 17 bases between.

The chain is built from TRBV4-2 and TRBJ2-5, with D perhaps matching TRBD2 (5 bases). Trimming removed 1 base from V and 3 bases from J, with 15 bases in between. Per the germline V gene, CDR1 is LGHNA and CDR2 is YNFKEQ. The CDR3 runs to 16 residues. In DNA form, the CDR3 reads TGTGCCAGCAGCCAAGTTTCTTATGGGAGAGAAGAGACCCAGTACTTC. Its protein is CASSQVSYGREETQYF.

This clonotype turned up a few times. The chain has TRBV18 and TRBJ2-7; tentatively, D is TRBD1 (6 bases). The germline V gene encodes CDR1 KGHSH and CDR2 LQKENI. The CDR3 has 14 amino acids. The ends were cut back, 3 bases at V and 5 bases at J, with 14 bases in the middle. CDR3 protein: CASSPRGFSNEQYF. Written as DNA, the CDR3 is TGTGCCAGCTCACCCAGGGGATTTAGCAACGAGCAGTACTTC.

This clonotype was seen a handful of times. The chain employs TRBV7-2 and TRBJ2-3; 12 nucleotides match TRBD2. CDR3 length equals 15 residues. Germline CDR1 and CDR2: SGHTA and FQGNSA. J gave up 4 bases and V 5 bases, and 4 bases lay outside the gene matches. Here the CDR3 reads CASSPSGGGPDTQYF. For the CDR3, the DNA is TGTGCCAGCAGCCCTAGCGGGGGGGGGCCAGATACGCAGTATTTT. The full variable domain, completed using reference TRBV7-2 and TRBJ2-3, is GAGVSQSPSNKVTEKGKDVELRCDPISGHTALYWYRQSLGQGLEFLIYFQGNSAPDKSGLPSDRFSAERTGGSVSTLTIQRTQQEDSAVYLCASSPSGGGPDTQYFGPGTRLTVL.

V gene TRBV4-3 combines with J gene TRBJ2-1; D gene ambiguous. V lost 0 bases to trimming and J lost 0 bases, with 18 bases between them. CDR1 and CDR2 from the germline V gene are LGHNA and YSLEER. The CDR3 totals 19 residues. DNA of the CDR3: TGCGCCAGCAGCCAAGATTTAGTACGGAGCCAAAGCTCCTACAATGAGCAGTTCTTC. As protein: CASSQDLVRSQSSYNEQFF.

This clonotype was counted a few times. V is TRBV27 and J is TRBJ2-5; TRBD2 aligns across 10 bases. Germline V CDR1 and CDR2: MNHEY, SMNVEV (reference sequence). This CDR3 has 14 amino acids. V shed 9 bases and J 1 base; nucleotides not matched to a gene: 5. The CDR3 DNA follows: TGTGCCAGTAGACTAGCGGGCCGCCAAGAGACCCAGTACTTC. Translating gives CASRLAGRQETQYF.

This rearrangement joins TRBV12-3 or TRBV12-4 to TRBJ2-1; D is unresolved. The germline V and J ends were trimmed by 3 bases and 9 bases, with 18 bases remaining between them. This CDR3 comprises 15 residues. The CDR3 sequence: CASSLFPLGVGEQFF. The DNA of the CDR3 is TGTGCCAGCAGTTTGTTTCCGCTCGGCGTTGGTGAGCAGTTCTTC.